This TCR beta chain derives from a study of T cell changes during pregnancy in multiple sclerosis. The V and J ends lost 6 bases and 3 bases, in that order; junction bases with no gene match: 9. Germline V gene data show CDR1 as MNHEY and CDR2 as SMNVEV (reference sequence). This CDR3 spans 15 amino acids. Profiling relied on immunoSEQ multiplex PCR, and the TCRdb table lists in-frame clones only, not all of them. The table includes 60,000 to 70,000 clones, roughly 89% detected once. This TCR derives from a female donor in good health, enrolled as a control in a pregnancy study. The material sequenced was peripheral blood, taken after pregnancy. The rearrangement uses TRBV27 and TRBJ1-2; the match to TRBD1 covers 8 bases. The CDR3 spells CASSRQGMRDYGYTF. For the CDR3, the DNA is TGTGCCAGCAGCAGACAGGGGATGAGGGACTATGGCTACACCTTC.